This is a list of T cell receptor beta chains from one sample in a study of shared clonotypes between healthy human individuals. Assay used: immunoSEQ multiplex PCR; TCRdb lists only in-frame clones, some missing. The table includes approximately 510,000 clones, 75% to 85% detected once. The sample consisted of PBMCs. The receptor set was obtained from a woman aged 40 to 50 in good health. Some clones in this sample may be carry-over from other donors' samples. The CDR3 runs from the conserved cysteine through the conserved F or W. The order of the fields is V gene, J gene, D gene, clone size, CDR3 DNA, CDR3 protein. The D gene is left open where the match is weak. Clone size, where shown, is once, few, many, or a class for clones that have expanded.

v_gene: TRBV11-2
j_gene: TRBJ2-7
d_gene: .
abundance: .
CDR3nt: TGTGCCAGCAGCTTGTCCCGGGACTCCGGGCAGTACTTC
CDR3aa: CASSLSRDSGQYF

v_gene: TRBV13
j_gene: TRBJ2-1
d_gene: .
abundance: once
CDR3nt: TGTGCCAGCAGCCCTCCGTCGGGGGCCGGCTACAATGAGCAGTTCTTC
CDR3aa: CASSPPSGAGYNEQFF

v_gene: TRBV27
j_gene: TRBJ2-3
d_gene: .
abundance: many
CDR3nt: TGTGCCAGCAGTTTATCGGAGGGCCACACAGATACGCAGTATTTT
CDR3aa: CASSLSEGHTDTQYF

v_gene: TRBV4-2
j_gene: TRBJ2-3
d_gene: TRBD2
abundance: .
CDR3nt: TGTGCCAGCAGCCAGGCTGTTTACAGCGGGAGGGCCCCCTACACAGATACGCAGTATTTT
CDR3aa: CASSQAVYSGRAPYTDTQYF

v_gene: TRBV7-9
j_gene: TRBJ2-3
d_gene: TRBD2
abundance: .
CDR3nt: TGTGCCAGTTACCTCGGAGCGGGAGATGTGGATACGCAGTATTTT
CDR3aa: CASYLGAGDVDTQYF

v_gene: TRBV5-1
j_gene: TRBJ2-1
d_gene: .
abundance: few
CDR3nt: TGCGCCAGCAGCTTGGGATTCTCCTACAATGAGCAGTTCTTC
CDR3aa: CASSLGFSYNEQFF

v_gene: TRBV2
j_gene: TRBJ2-5
d_gene: TRBD2
abundance: .
CDR3nt: TGTGCCAGCAGACGACTAGCGTTTCCCCAGGGGACCCAGTACTTC
CDR3aa: CASRRLAFPQGTQYF

v_gene: TRBV15
j_gene: TRBJ1-5
d_gene: .
abundance: .
CDR3nt: TGTGCCACCAGCAGACCGAGGTACCGGGGACCCCATCAGCCCCAGCATTTT
CDR3aa: CATSRPRYRGPHQPQHF

v_gene: TRBV23-1
j_gene: TRBJ2-7
d_gene: TRBD1
abundance: .
CDR3nt: TGCGCCAGACTCGACCGGGACAGGGGGAACGAGCAGTACTTC
CDR3aa: CARLDRDRGNEQYF

v_gene: TRBV10-3
j_gene: TRBJ2-5
d_gene: .
abundance: once
CDR3nt: TGTGCCATCAGTGGTGGTGAGACCCAGTACTTC
CDR3aa: CAISGGETQYF

v_gene: TRBV9
j_gene: TRBJ2-1
d_gene: TRBD2
abundance: .
CDR3nt: TGTGCCAGCAGCGGAACCGGGACTAGCGGGTACAATGAGCAGTTCTTC
CDR3aa: CASSGTGTSGYNEQFF

v_gene: TRBV5-1
j_gene: TRBJ1-1
d_gene: .
abundance: .
CDR3nt: TGCGCCAGCAGCCGGGAAGCAGGGACGAACACTGAAGCTTTCTTT
CDR3aa: CASSREAGTNTEAFF

v_gene: TRBV19
j_gene: TRBJ2-1
d_gene: .
abundance: .
CDR3nt: TGTGCCAGTTTAAAGTTAGGATACGGAGGGGGTGGCAATGAGCAGTTCTTC
CDR3aa: CASLKLGYGGGGNEQFF

v_gene: TRBV30
j_gene: TRBJ1-5
d_gene: .
abundance: .
CDR3nt: TGTGCCTGGGGCGGTAGCAATCAGCCCCAGCATTTT
CDR3aa: CAWGGSNQPQHF

v_gene: TRBV11-2
j_gene: TRBJ2-5
d_gene: TRBD2
abundance: many
CDR3nt: TGTGCCAGCAGCCCGGGACTAGCGGGAGAGACCCAGTACTTC
CDR3aa: CASSPGLAGETQYF

v_gene: TRBV7-2
j_gene: TRBJ2-7
d_gene: .
abundance: .
CDR3nt: TGTGCCAGCAGCCTCGAAGCCCTAGCCTACTACGAGCAGTACTTC
CDR3aa: CASSLEALAYYEQYF

v_gene: TRBV20-1
j_gene: TRBJ2-3
d_gene: .
abundance: .
CDR3nt: TGCAGTGCTGGAGACCCAGATACGCAGTATTTT
CDR3aa: CSAGDPDTQYF

v_gene: TRBV9
j_gene: TRBJ1-3
d_gene: .
abundance: .
CDR3nt: TGTGCCAGCAGCGGCCTAACGTACGCAAGCTCTGGAAACACCATATATTTT
CDR3aa: CASSGLTYASSGNTIYF

v_gene: TRBV7-6
j_gene: TRBJ1-1
d_gene: .
abundance: few
CDR3nt: TGTGCCAGCAGCCTTAGGTTAGGCGCTGAAGCTTTCTTT
CDR3aa: CASSLRLGAEAFF

v_gene: TRBV28
j_gene: TRBJ1-5
d_gene: TRBD1
abundance: .
CDR3nt: TGTGCCAGCAGTTTAGATACAGGGGAGGTAGGTCAGCCCCAGCATTTT
CDR3aa: CASSLDTGEVGQPQHF

v_gene: TRBV2
j_gene: TRBJ2-2
d_gene: TRBD2
abundance: .
CDR3nt: TGTGCCAGCAGAGCTACCGGGAGCGGGAGGGCCCCCGGGGAGCTGTTTTTT
CDR3aa: CASRATGSGRAPGELFF

v_gene: TRBV7-6
j_gene: TRBJ1-1
d_gene: .
abundance: .
CDR3nt: TGTGCCAGCAGCTTAGAACCGGGACACACTGAAGCTTTCTTT
CDR3aa: CASSLEPGHTEAFF

v_gene: TRBV28
j_gene: TRBJ1-3
d_gene: .
abundance: .
CDR3nt: TGTGCCAGCATCGACAGCGGTCGCGGAAACACCATATATTTT
CDR3aa: CASIDSGRGNTIYF

v_gene: TRBV25-1
j_gene: TRBJ1-2
d_gene: TRBD1
abundance: .
CDR3nt: TGTGCCAGCAGAGGCCGTACAGGGGTAGAGTATGGCTACACCTTC
CDR3aa: CASRGRTGVEYGYTF

v_gene: TRBV6-1
j_gene: TRBJ2-1
d_gene: .
abundance: few
CDR3nt: TGTGCCAGCAGTGAACCCTCACAGGGCTACAATGAGCAGTTCTTC
CDR3aa: CASSEPSQGYNEQFF

v_gene: TRBV7-9
j_gene: TRBJ1-5
d_gene: TRBD1
abundance: .
CDR3nt: TGTGCCAGCAGCCCTGACAGGGGGGATCAGCCCCAGCATTTT
CDR3aa: CASSPDRGDQPQHF

v_gene: TRBV5-1
j_gene: TRBJ2-7
d_gene: TRBD1
abundance: .
CDR3nt: TGCGCCAGCAGCCCACAGGGGGCTCTCTACGAGCAGTACTTC
CDR3aa: CASSPQGALYEQYF

v_gene: TRBV14
j_gene: TRBJ1-2
d_gene: TRBD1
abundance: .
CDR3nt: TGTGCCAGCAGCCAGGACAGGGAGGCCAACTATGGCTACACCTTC
CDR3aa: CASSQDREANYGYTF

v_gene: TRBV5-1
j_gene: TRBJ2-2
d_gene: TRBD2
abundance: once
CDR3nt: TGCGCCAGCAGCTTGTCTTCTAGCGGGAACACCGGGGAGCTGTTTTTT
CDR3aa: CASSLSSSGNTGELFF

v_gene: TRBV19
j_gene: TRBJ1-5
d_gene: .
abundance: .
CDR3nt: TGTGCCAGTAGTATTAAAGGGCTTAGCAATCAGCCCCAGCATTTT
CDR3aa: CASSIKGLSNQPQHF

v_gene: TRBV6-1
j_gene: TRBJ1-1
d_gene: .
abundance: .
CDR3nt: TGTGCCAGCAGGGTGACTGATTCGAACACTGAAGCTTTCTTT
CDR3aa: CASRVTDSNTEAFF

v_gene: TRBV27
j_gene: TRBJ2-5
d_gene: .
abundance: few
CDR3nt: .
CDR3aa: CASSFLETQYF

v_gene: TRBV30
j_gene: TRBJ2-1
d_gene: .
abundance: .
CDR3nt: TGTGCCTGGACCTTTTACAATGAGCAGTTCTTC
CDR3aa: CAWTFYNEQFF

v_gene: TRBV28
j_gene: TRBJ1-4
d_gene: TRBD1
abundance: .
CDR3nt: TGTGCCAGCAGTACCCAGGGGGCGGGGGATGAAAAACTGTTTTTT
CDR3aa: CASSTQGAGDEKLFF

v_gene: TRBV7-2
j_gene: TRBJ2-7
d_gene: .
abundance: .
CDR3nt: TGTGCCAGCAGCTCCGGTCACTCCTACGAGCAGTACTTC
CDR3aa: CASSSGHSYEQYF

v_gene: TRBV15
j_gene: TRBJ2-5
d_gene: .
abundance: .
CDR3nt: TGTGCCACCAGCAGAGTTCTGGGAGAGACCCAGTACTTC
CDR3aa: CATSRVLGETQYF

v_gene: TRBV7-9
j_gene: TRBJ2-7
d_gene: TRBD2
abundance: .
CDR3nt: TGTGCCAGCAGCAGCCGACTGAGCGGGGCCTCCTACGAGCAGTACTTC
CDR3aa: CASSSRLSGASYEQYF

v_gene: TRBV5-1
j_gene: TRBJ2-3
d_gene: .
abundance: .
CDR3nt: TGCGCCAGCAGCTTGTTAGGGTTCACAGATACGCAGTATTTT
CDR3aa: CASSLLGFTDTQYF

v_gene: TRBV30
j_gene: TRBJ2-5
d_gene: TRBD1
abundance: .
CDR3nt: TGTGCCTGGAAGGGGGCTAGCAGTGGAGAGACCCAGTACTTC
CDR3aa: CAWKGASSGETQYF

v_gene: TRBV28
j_gene: TRBJ1-3
d_gene: .
abundance: .
CDR3nt: TGTGCCAGCAGTCCCGGCGGGACGAGAGGAAACACCATATATTTT
CDR3aa: CASSPGGTRGNTIYF

v_gene: TRBV5-4
j_gene: TRBJ2-2
d_gene: .
abundance: .
CDR3nt: TGTGCCAGCAGCCCGAAGGGGAGGTGGACCGGGGAGCTGTTTTTT
CDR3aa: CASSPKGRWTGELFF

v_gene: TRBV5-6
j_gene: TRBJ2-5
d_gene: TRBD2
abundance: once
CDR3nt: TGTGCCAGCAGCTTGGCTAGCGGGCAAGAGACCCAGTACTTC
CDR3aa: CASSLASGQETQYF

v_gene: TRBV6-6
j_gene: TRBJ2-7
d_gene: TRBD2
abundance: .
CDR3nt: TGTGCCAGCAGTTACGGGACTAGCGGGTTTAAGCAGTACTTC
CDR3aa: CASSYGTSGFKQYF

v_gene: TRBV25-1
j_gene: TRBJ1-1
d_gene: .
abundance: few
CDR3nt: TGTGCCAGCAGTTTACCGGGGGGGCGGCCTGAAGCTTTCTTT
CDR3aa: CASSLPGGRPEAFF

v_gene: TRBV7-8
j_gene: TRBJ2-5
d_gene: TRBD2
abundance: .
CDR3nt: TGTGCCAGCAGCTTACAACTAGCGGGGACGGGGGAAGAGACCCAGTACTTC
CDR3aa: CASSLQLAGTGEETQYF